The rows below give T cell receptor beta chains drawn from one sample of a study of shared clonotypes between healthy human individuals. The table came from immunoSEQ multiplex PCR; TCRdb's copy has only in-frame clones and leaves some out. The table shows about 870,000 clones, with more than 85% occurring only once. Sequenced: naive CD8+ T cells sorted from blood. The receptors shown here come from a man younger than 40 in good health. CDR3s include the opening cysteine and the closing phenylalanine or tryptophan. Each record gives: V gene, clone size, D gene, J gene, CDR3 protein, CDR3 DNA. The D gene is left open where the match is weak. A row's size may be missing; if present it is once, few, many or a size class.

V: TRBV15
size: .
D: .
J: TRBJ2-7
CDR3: CATSEGAYEQYF
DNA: TGTGCCACCAGCGAGGGGGCCTACGAGCAGTACTTC

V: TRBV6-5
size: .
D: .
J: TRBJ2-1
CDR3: CASSQVNEQFF
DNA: TGTGCCAGCAGCCAGGTTAATGAGCAGTTCTTC

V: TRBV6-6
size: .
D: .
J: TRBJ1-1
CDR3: CASSQPGQQNTEAFF
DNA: TGTGCCAGCAGTCAACCCGGACAGCAGAACACTGAAGCTTTCTTT

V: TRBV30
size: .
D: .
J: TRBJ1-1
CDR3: CAWKGSGTEAFF
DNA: TGTGCCTGGAAGGGCAGCGGGACTGAAGCTTTCTTT

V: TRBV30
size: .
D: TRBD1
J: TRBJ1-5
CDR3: CAWSTGDNQPQHF
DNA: TGTGCCTGGAGTACAGGGGACAATCAGCCCCAGCATTTT

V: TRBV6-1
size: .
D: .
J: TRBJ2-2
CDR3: CASSELGTGELFF
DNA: TGTGCCAGCAGTGAACTCGGGACCGGGGAGCTGTTTTTT

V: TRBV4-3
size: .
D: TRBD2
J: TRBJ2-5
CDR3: CASSQDSSGRAWETQYF
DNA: TGCGCCAGCAGCCAAGATTCAAGCGGGAGGGCCTGGGAGACCCAGTACTTC

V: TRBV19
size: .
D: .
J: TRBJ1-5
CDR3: CASSRQEYSNQPQHF
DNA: TGTGCCAGTAGTCGACAGGAGTATAGCAATCAGCCCCAGCATTTT

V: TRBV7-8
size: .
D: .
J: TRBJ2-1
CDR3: CASSPRPQQSSYNEQFF
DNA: TGTGCCAGCAGCCCTCGACCTCAACAGAGCTCCTACAATGAGCAGTTCTTC

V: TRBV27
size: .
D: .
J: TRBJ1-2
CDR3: CASSPGHNRYTF
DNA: TGTGCCAGCAGTCCGGGACACAACCGCTACACCTTC

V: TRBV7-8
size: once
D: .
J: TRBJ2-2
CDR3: CASSLFGGGGVGELFF
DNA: TGTGCCAGCAGCTTGTTTGGGGGAGGGGGAGTCGGGGAGCTGTTTTTT

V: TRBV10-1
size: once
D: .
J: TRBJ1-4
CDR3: CASSERGTEKLFF
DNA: TGCGCCAGCAGCGAGAGAGGGACTGAAAAACTGTTTTTT

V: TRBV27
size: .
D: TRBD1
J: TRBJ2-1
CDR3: CATGGIYNEQFF
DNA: TGTGCCACAGGGGGCATCTACAATGAGCAGTTCTTC

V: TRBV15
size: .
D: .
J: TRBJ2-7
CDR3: CATADQNYEQYF
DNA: TGTGCCACCGCGGACCAAAATTACGAGCAGTACTTC

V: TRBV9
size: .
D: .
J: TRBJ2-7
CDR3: CASSVDSSYEQYF
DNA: TGTGCCAGCAGCGTAGACAGTTCCTACGAGCAGTACTTC

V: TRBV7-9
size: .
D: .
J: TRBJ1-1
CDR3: CASSSGQIEAFF
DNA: TGTGCCAGCAGCTCTGGGCAGATAGAAGCTTTCTTT

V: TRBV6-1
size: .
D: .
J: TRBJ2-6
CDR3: CASSEESSVSSGANVLTF
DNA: TGTGCCAGCAGTGAAGAATCCTCAGTGAGCTCTGGGGCCAACGTCCTGACTTTC

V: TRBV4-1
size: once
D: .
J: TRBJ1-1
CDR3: CASSLPKGLGTEAFF
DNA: TGCGCCAGCAGCCTCCCAAAGGGTCTCGGCACTGAAGCTTTCTTT

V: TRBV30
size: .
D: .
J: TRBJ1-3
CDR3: CAWNPVSGNTIYF
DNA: TGTGCCTGGAATCCAGTCTCTGGAAACACCATATATTTT

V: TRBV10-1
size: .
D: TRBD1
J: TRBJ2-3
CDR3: CASSESKTGVPFTDTQYF
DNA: TGCGCCAGCAGTGAGTCGAAAACAGGGGTTCCTTTCACAGATACGCAGTATTTT

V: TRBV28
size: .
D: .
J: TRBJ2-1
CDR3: CASSLAGSGEFF
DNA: TGTGCCAGCAGTTTGGCGGGGTCGGGAGAGTTCTTC

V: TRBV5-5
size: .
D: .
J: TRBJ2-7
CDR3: CASSLTYEQYF
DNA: TGTGCCAGCAGCTTGACGTACGAGCAGTACTTC